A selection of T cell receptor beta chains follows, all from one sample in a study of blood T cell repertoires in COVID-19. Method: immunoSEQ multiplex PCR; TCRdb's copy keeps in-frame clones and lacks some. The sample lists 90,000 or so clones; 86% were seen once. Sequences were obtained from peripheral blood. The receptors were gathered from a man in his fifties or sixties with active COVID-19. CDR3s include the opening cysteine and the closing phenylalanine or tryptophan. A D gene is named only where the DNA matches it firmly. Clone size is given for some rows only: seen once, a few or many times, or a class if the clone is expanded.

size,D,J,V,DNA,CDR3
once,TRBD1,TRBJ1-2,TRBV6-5,TGTGCCAGCAGTCCAGACTTAGACAGGGCGTATGGCTACACCTTC,CASSPDLDRAYGYTF
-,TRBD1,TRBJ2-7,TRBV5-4,TGTGCCAGCAGCTCACCGGGACAGGGAACCTACGAGCAGTACTTC,CASSSPGQGTYEQYF
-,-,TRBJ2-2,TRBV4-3,TGCGCCAGCAGCCAAGAAGAAAACAGGGTCCTCAACACCGGGGAGCTGTTTTTT,CASSQEENRVLNTGELFF
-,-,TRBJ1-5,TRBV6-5,TGTGCCAGCAGTTTGCGACAACATCAGCCCCAGCATTTT,CASSLRQHQPQHF
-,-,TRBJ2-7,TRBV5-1,TGCGCCAGCAGCTTGGAAATTCAGGGAACCGACGAGCAGTACTTC,CASSLEIQGTDEQYF
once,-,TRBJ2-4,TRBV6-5,TGTGCCAGCAGTCTCACTGTAGCCAAAAACATTCAGTACTTC,CASSLTVAKNIQYF
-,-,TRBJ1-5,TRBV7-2,TGTGCCAGCAGTTCAACAGGCTTTTATAGCAATCAGCCCCAGCATTTT,CASSSTGFYSNQPQHF
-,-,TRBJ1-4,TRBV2,TGTGCCAGCATCCCGGTTTGGGGGGGTTCTGAAAAACTGTTTTTT,CASIPVWGGSEKLFF
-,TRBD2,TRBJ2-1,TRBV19,TGTGCCAGTAGTATGACTAGCGGGGGGGCCTACAATGAGCAGTTCTTC,CASSMTSGGAYNEQFF
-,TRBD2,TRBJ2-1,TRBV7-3,TGTGCCACCCTTCCCAGGGCTAGCGGCAATGAGCAGTTCTTC,CATLPRASGNEQFF
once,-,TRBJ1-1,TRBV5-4,TGTGCCAGCAGCCTTACAAAGGGGCAGGGAACTGAAGCTTTCTTT,CASSLTKGQGTEAFF
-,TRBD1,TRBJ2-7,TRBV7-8,TGTGCCAGCAGCTTAAGGGGACAGGGAAGTGCCTCAGGCGAGCAGTACTTC,CASSLRGQGSASGEQYF
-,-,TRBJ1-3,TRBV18,TGTGCCAGCTCCACGGTGGCAGGAGGATACTCTGGAAACACCATATATTTT,CASSTVAGGYSGNTIYF
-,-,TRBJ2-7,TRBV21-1,TGTGCCAGCAGCAAATCCGGACAGTCCGATGGATACGAGCAGTACTTC,CASSKSGQSDGYEQYF
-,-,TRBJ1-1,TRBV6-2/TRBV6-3,TGTGCCAGCAGTTACTTTACAGACAACACTGAAGCTTTCTTT,CASSYFTDNTEAFF
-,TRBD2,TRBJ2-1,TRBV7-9,TGTGCCAGCAGCTTAGCGCCGGGAGGTGAGCAGTTCTTC,CASSLAPGGEQFF
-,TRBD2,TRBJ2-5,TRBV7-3,TGTGCCAGCAGCCTTAGCGGGATGGAGGAGACCCAGTACTTC,CASSLSGMEETQYF
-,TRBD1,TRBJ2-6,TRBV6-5,TGTGCCAGCAGCAACAGGGGGCCTGGGGCCAACGTCCTGACTTTC,CASSNRGPGANVLTF
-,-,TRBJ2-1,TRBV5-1,TGCGCCAGCAGCTTGTCTGGAGGGGATGGGGGGAATGAGCAGTTCTTC,CASSLSGGDGGNEQFF
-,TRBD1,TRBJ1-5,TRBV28,TGTGCCAGCAGCAGACAGGGGGCTGGTCAGCCCCAGCATTTT,CASSRQGAGQPQHF
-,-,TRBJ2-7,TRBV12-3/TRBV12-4,TGTGCCACCAAGTTCGAGGGTTCCTACGAGCAGTACTTC,CATKFEGSYEQYF
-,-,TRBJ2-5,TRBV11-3,TGTGCCAGCAGCCCGGAGGGGGGGGGTGAGGAGACCCAGTACTTC,CASSPEGGGEETQYF
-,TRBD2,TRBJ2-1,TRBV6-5,TGTGCCAGCAGTTACTCGCGGCGGGAGGGCGGGAATGAGCAGTTCTTC,CASSYSRREGGNEQFF
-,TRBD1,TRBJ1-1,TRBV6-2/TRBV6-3,TGTGCCAGCAGTTCGAACAGGGGGCGCGGGTCCTCTGAAGCTTTCTTT,CASSSNRGRGSSEAFF
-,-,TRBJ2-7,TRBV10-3,TGTGCCATCAGTGCACCGGAGCAGCGGACCTACGAGCAGTACTTC,CAISAPEQRTYEQYF
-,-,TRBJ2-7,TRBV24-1,TGTGCCACCAGTGACCAACAGGACTCCTACGAGCAGTACTTC,CATSDQQDSYEQYF